The 19 T cell receptor beta chains presented below share a single source sample, sequenced in a study of CD8 T cells in Susac syndrome. cDNA came from around 0.5 to 1 ug RNA primed by random hexamers. TCRdb itself ran the immunoSEQ multiplex PCR reads through MiXCR, one entry per CDR3 protein. The table includes 250,000 to 300,000 distinct CDR3 sequences, around 91% detected once. Sequenced material: CD8+ T cells from PBMCs. Receptors originate from a human donor with multiple sclerosis.

The chain carries TRBV29-1 and TRBJ2-5; the match to TRBD2 covers 7 bases. CDR1 and CDR2 (germline): SQVTM, ANQGSEA. J was trimmed by 4 bases and V by 4 bases; bases with no gene match: 9. The CDR3 covers 14 residues. The CDR3 spells CSVGWGGTAETQYF. CDR3 sequence (DNA): TGCAGCGTTGGGTGGGGGGGGACGGCAGAGACCCAGTACTTC.

The chain couples TRBV6-5 to TRBJ2-1; TRBD2 agrees at 8 bases. V lost 0 bases and J lost 9; bases outside the gene matches: 4. The CDR3 has 14 amino acids. Germline V CDR1 and CDR2: MNHEY, SVGAGI. The CDR3 bases are TGTGCCAGCAGTTACTCTGCGGGGGGAGGTGAGCAGTTCTTC. As protein: CASSYSAGGGEQFF.

The V gene is TRBV2, the J gene TRBJ2-7; weak D call: TRBD1 (6 bases). The germline V gene encodes CDR1 SNHLY and CDR2 FYNNEI. With 4 bases removed from V and 6 bases from J, the gap between germline ends came to 19 bases. The CDR3 is 15 amino acids. DNA for the CDR3: TGTGCCAGCAGTGGAACAGGGTTTGGTGTGGGCGAGCAGTACTTC. Its translation: CASSGTGFGVGEQYF.

The genes are TRBV5-5 and TRBJ2-7; TRBD1 matches at 7 bases. From germline, CDR1 is SGHKS and CDR2 YYEKEE (reference sequence). V shed 3 bases, J shed 3 bases, and the junction held 3 bases outside the gene matches. CDR3 length: 13 residues. The CDR3 DNA is TGTGCCAGCAGCTCACGGACAGGCTACGAGCAGTACTTC. It specifies CASSSRTGYEQYF.

V is TRBV6-5 and J is TRBJ2-1; tentatively, D is TRBD2 (6 bases). The CDR3 is made up of 12 amino acids. In germline, CDR1 is MNHEY, CDR2 SVGAGI. Trimming removed 8 bases at V and 9 bases at J, with 14 bases between. CDR3 loop: CASGLSGPEQFF. As DNA, the CDR3 is TGTGCCAGCGGACTTAGCGGTCCTGAGCAGTTCTTC.

The CDR3 coding sequence is TGCAGCGTCCCTGGACTAGCGGGAGCCAACCCTCCTGACACGCAGTATTTT. This codes for CSVPGLAGANPPDTQYF. The rearrangement links TRBV29-1 to TRBJ2-3; 13 nucleotides agree with TRBD2. Germline V gives CDR1 SQVTM, CDR2 ANQGSEA. The CDR3 extends over 17 amino acids. V trimming: 6 bases; J trimming: 9 bases; junction bases outside the gene matches: 18.

The chain recombines TRBV5-6 with TRBJ2-7, with D perhaps matching TRBD2 (5 bases). The CDR3 consists of 13 residues. Trimming took off 4 bases at V and 0 bases at J, with 8 bases between the two ends. CDR1 and CDR2 (germline): SGHDT, YYEEEE. The chain's CDR3 is CASSERNSYEQYF. As DNA, the CDR3 is TGTGCCAGCAGCGAGCGGAACTCCTACGAGCAGTACTTC.

The CDR3 loop is CASSSYRDRDEQFF. The CDR3 bases are TGTGCCAGCAGCTCCTACCGGGACAGGGATGAGCAGTTCTTC. The chain couples TRBV9 to TRBJ2-1, with 9 bases matching TRBD1. Losses at the gene ends were 4 bases for V and 8 bases for J; bases not matched to a gene: 7. The CDR3 consists of 14 residues. CDR1 is SGDLS, CDR2 YYNGEE, per germline.

The chain combines TRBV23-1 with TRBJ2-1; 7 bases are shared with TRBD1. TRBV23-1 is sorted into the ORF group, with uncertain function. The length of the CDR3 is 15 residues. V shed 3 bases, J shed 2 bases, and the junction held 4 bases outside the gene matches. The CDR3 sequence: CASSHDRAPYNEQFF. In DNA form, the CDR3 reads TGCGCCAGCAGTCACGACAGGGCGCCCTACAATGAGCAGTTCTTC.

This rearrangement joins TRBV7-9 to TRBJ2-6; perhaps TRBD2 as D (5 bases). The V gene lost 4 bases and the J gene lost 2 bases, with 12 bases spanning the gap. The germline V gene encodes CDR1 SEHNR and CDR2 FQNEAQ (reference sequence). CDR3 length: 16 residues. CDR3 sequence (DNA): TGTGCCAGCAGCTCACTGCCGGGGACTGGGGCCAACGTCCTGACTTTC. Its translation is CASSSLPGTGANVLTF. The entire variable domain, with the rest obtained from reference TRBV7-9 and TRBJ2-6, is as follows: DTGVSQNPRHKITKRGQNVTFRCDPISEHNRLYWYRQTLGQGPEFLTYFQNEAQLEKSRLLSDRFSAERPKGSFSTLEIQRTEQGDSAMYLCASSSLPGTGANVLTFGAGSRLTVL.

The chain has TRBV2 and TRBJ2-1; tentative D call: TRBD2 (5 bases). V lost 4 bases and J 0 bases, leaving 10 bases between the germline ends. Germline assignment: CDR1 SNHLY and CDR2 FYNNEI. This CDR3 has 15 amino acids. Written as DNA, the CDR3 is TGTGCCAGCAGTGCAGCGGCAGGCTCCTACAATGAGCAGTTCTTC. It codes for CASSAAAGSYNEQFF. The complete variable domain, with remaining parts taken from reference TRBV2 and TRBJ2-1, reads EPEVTQTPSHQVTQMGQEVILRCVPISNHLYFYWYRQILGQKVEFLVSFYNNEISEKSEIFDDQFSVERPDGSNFTLKIRSTKLEDSAMYFCASSAAAGSYNEQFFGPGTRLTVL.

The CDR3: CASSLRDWYEQYF. CDR3 DNA: TGTGCCAGCAGCTTAAGGGACTGGTACGAGCAGTACTTC. The chain couples TRBV11-2 to TRBJ2-7, with D possibly matching TRBD2 (6 bases). This CDR3 comprises 13 residues. Trimming left V 2 bases short and J 4 bases short, with 9 bases between. Germline V gene sequence: CDR1 SGHAT, CDR2 FQNNGV.

This rearrangement joins TRBV9 to TRBJ2-7; 7 bases are a match to TRBD1. V lost 3 bases to trimming and J lost 5 bases; unmatched junction nucleotides: 11. CDR3 length equals 15 residues. Germline CDR1 and CDR2: SGDLS and YYNGEE. CDR3 in amino acids: CASSETGNVLNEQYF. Here the CDR3 DNA reads TGTGCCAGCAGCGAGACAGGGAACGTCCTGAACGAGCAGTACTTC.

The gene calls are TRBV6-2 or TRBV6-3 and TRBJ2-3, with D possibly being TRBD1 (7 bases). This CDR3 comprises 15 residues. Trimming left V 4 bases short and J 1 base short, with 12 bases between. Germline CDR1 reads MNHEY; CDR2 reads SVGEGT. This chain's CDR3 is CASSSRGEGTDTQYF. Here the CDR3 DNA reads TGTGCCAGCAGTTCCAGGGGGGAAGGCACAGATACGCAGTATTTT.

The rearrangement joins TRBV7-6 to TRBJ1-1; D not certain. Looked up from germline, CDR1 is SGHVS and CDR2 is FNYEAQ. The CDR3 loop spans 13 amino acids. V was clipped by 0 bases and J by 6 bases, with 8 bases between them. Here the CDR3 DNA reads TGTGCCAGCAGCTTAGCGCGTACAGCTGAAGCTTTCTTT. Amino acids: CASSLARTAEAFF.

The gene calls are TRBV12-3 or TRBV12-4 and TRBJ2-7, with D perhaps TRBD1 or TRBD2 (5 bases each). This CDR3 region has 14 residues. Trimming removed 5 bases from V and 6 bases from J, with 17 bases in between. The CDR3 is CASSGGNTGAEQYF. CDR3 in DNA: TGTGCCAGCAGTGGAGGCAACACAGGTGCCGAGCAGTACTTC.

This clonotype was seen only a few times. The genes are TRBV5-1 and TRBJ2-1; TRBD2 agrees at 7 bases. Germline CDR1 is SGHRS and CDR2 is YFSETQ. CDR3 length equals 15 residues. V lost 0 bases and J lost 3; bases outside the gene matches: 3. In DNA, the CDR3 is TGCGCCAGCAGCTTGGGGCTAGCGGACTACAATGAGCAGTTCTTC. Amino acids: CASSLGLADYNEQFF.

The chain combines TRBV6-2 or TRBV6-3 with TRBJ1-5; 7 bases map to TRBD1. Germline V lookup: CDR1 MNHEY, CDR2 SVGEGT. J gave up 2 bases and V 5 bases, and 15 bases lay outside the gene matches. CDR3 length: 18 residues. CDR3 DNA: TGTGCCAGCAGTAACAAGCGCCCGGGACAGATACGCAATCAGCCCCAGCATTTT. This codes for CASSNKRPGQIRNQPQHF.

This rearrangement joins TRBV2 to TRBJ2-2; 7 bases map to TRBD1. The CDR3 consists of 19 residues. The germline V gene encodes CDR1 SNHLY and CDR2 FYNNEI. V shed 5 bases, J shed 1 base, and the junction held 16 bases outside the gene matches. This chain's CDR3 is CASSRAWTGETQNTGELFF. CDR3 coding DNA: TGTGCCAGCAGTAGGGCCTGGACAGGAGAGACACAGAACACCGGGGAGCTGTTTTTT.